The clone carrying this TCR beta chain has at least ten counts. The antigen is not known. This sample is part of a study of response to subunit inactivated influenza vaccine. Study-wide points: The study's authors posited that every seasonal influenza vaccination enlists few new T cells.

TCRdb reprocessed the RT-PCR reads with MiXCR, giving one entry per CDR3 protein. This sample yields hundreds of thousands of distinct CDR3 sequences, of which roughly 15% are seen a single time; less than 8.5% belongs to the top ten. The CDR3 is 16 amino acids. The ends lost 6 bases at V and 4 bases at J; junction bases unmatched: 14. The TCR originated in a man between 45 and 60 years old who received an inactivated influenza vaccine. The chain carries TRBV12-3 or TRBV12-4 and TRBJ1-2; 7 bases align to TRBD1. Sequenced here: PBMCs from blood, sampled about 14 days before vaccination. The CDR3 region is CASRPSPGQRLYGYTF. CDR3 DNA sequence: TGTGCCAGCAGGCCATCCCCGGGACAGAGACTCTATGGCTACACCTTC.